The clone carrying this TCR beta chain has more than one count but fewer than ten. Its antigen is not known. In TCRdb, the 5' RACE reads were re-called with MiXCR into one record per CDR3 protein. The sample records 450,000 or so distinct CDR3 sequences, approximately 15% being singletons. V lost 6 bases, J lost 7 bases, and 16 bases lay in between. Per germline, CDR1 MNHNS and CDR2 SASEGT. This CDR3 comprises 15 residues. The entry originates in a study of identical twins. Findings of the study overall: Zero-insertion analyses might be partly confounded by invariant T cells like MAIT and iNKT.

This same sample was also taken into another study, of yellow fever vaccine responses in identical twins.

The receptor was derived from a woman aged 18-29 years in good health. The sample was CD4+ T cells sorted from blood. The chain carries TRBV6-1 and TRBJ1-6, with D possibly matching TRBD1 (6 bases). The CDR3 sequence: CASSRPRDKNSPLHF. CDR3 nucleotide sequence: TGTGCCAGCAGCCGCCCCCGGGACAAAAATTCACCCCTCCACTTT.